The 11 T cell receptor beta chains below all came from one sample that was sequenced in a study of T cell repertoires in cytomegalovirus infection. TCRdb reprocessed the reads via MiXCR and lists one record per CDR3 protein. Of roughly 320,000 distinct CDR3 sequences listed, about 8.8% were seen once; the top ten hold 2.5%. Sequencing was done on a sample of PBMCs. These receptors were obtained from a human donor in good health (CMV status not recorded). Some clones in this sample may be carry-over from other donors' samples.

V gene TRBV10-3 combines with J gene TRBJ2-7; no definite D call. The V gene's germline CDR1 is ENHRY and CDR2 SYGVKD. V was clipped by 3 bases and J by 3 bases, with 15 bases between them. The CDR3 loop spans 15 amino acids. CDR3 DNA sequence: TGTGCCATCAGTGACCCCGGCAGCTATCTCTACGAGCAGTACTTC. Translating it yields CAISDPGSYLYEQYF.

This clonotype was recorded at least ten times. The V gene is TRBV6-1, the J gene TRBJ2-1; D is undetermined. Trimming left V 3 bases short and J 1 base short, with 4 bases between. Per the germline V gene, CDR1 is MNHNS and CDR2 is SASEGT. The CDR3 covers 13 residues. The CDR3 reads CASSEQSYNEQFF. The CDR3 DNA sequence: TGTGCCAGCAGTGAGCAGTCCTACAATGAGCAGTTCTTC.

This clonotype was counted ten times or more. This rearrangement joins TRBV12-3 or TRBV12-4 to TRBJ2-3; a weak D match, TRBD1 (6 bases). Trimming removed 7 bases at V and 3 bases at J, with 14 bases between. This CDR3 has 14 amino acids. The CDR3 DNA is TGTGCCAGCATTCCGACAGGAGAAACAGATACGCAGTATTTT. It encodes CASIPTGETDTQYF.

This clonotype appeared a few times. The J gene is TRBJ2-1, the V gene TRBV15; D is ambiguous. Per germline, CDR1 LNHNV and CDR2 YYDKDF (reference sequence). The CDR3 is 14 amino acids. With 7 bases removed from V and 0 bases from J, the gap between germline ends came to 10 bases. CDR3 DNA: TGTGCCACCACCCCGGTCCGCTCCTACAATGAGCAGTTCTTC. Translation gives CATTPVRSYNEQFF.

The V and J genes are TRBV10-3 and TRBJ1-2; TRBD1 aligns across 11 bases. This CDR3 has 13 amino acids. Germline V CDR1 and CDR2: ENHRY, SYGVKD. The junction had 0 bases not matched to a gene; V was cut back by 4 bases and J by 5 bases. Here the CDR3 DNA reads TGTGCCATCAGTGGGGACAGGGGGTATGGCTACACCTTC. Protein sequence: CAISGDRGYGYTF.

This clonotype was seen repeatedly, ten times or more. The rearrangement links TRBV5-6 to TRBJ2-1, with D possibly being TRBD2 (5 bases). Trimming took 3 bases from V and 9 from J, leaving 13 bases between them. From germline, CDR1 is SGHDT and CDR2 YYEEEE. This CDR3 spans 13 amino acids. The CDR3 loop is CASSWRRAGEQFF. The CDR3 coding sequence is TGTGCCAGCAGCTGGCGGCGGGCGGGTGAGCAGTTCTTC.

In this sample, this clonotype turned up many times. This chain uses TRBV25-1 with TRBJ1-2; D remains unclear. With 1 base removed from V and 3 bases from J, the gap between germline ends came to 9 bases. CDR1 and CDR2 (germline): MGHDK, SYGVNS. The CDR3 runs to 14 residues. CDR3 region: CASSEWAGDYGYTF. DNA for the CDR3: TGTGCCAGCAGTGAATGGGCCGGAGACTATGGCTACACCTTC.

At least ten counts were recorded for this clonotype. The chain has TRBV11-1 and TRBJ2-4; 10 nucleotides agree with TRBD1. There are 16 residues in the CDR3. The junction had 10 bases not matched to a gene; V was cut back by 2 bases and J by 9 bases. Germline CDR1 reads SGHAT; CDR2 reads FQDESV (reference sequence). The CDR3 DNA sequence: TGTGCCAGCAGCTTAACGAAGACAGGGGGCGCGGGCATTCAGTACTTC. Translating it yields CASSLTKTGGAGIQYF.

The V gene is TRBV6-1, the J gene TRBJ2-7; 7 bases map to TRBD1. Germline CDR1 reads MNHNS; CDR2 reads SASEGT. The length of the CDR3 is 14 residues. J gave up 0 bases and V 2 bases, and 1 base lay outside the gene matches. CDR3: CASSEQGVSYEQYV. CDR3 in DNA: TGTGCCAGCAGTGAACAGGGGGTCTCCTACGAGCAGTACGTC.

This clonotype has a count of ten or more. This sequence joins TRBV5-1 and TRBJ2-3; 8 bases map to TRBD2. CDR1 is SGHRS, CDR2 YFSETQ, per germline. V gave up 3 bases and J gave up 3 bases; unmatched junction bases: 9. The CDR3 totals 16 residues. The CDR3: CASSSGGAKLTDTQYF. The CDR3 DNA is TGCGCCAGCAGCTCCGGGGGGGCCAAGTTGACAGATACGCAGTATTTT.

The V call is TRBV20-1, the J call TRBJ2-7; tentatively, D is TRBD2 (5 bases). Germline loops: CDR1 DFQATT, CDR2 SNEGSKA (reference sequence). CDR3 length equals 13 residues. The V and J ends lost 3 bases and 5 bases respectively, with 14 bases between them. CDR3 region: CSASPPRAHEQYF. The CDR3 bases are TGCAGTGCTAGCCCCCCGAGGGCCCACGAGCAGTACTTC.